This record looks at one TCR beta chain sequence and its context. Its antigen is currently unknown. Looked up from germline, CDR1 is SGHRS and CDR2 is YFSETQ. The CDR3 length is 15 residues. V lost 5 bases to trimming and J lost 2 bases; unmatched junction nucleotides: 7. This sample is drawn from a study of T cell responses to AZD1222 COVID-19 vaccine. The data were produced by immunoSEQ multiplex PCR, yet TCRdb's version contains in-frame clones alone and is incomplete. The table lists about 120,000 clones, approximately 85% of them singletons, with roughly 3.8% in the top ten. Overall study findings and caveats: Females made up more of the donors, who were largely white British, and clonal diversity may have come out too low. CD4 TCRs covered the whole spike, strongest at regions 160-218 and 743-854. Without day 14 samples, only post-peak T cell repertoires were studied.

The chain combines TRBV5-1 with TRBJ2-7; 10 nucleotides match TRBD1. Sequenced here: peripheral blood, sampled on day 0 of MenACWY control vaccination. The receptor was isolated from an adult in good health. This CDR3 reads CASSRGTGDAYEQYF. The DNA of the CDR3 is TGCGCCAGCAGTCGCGGGACAGGGGACGCCTACGAGCAGTACTTC.